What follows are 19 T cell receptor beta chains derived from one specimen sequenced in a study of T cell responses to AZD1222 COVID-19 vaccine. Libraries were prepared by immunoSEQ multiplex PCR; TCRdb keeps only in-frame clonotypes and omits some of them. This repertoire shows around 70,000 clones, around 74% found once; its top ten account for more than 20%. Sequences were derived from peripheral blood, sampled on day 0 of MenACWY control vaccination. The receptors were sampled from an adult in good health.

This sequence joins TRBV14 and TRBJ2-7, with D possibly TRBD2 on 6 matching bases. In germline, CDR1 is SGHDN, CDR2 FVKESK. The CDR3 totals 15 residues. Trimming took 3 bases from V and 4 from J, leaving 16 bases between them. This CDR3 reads CASSQFSGPFYEQYF. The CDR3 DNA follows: TGTGCCAGCAGCCAGTTTAGCGGCCCTTTTTACGAGCAGTACTTC.

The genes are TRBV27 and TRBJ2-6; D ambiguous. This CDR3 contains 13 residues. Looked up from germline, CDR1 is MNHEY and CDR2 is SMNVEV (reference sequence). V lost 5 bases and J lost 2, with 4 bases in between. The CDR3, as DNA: TGTGCCAGCAGTACGACTGGGGCCAACGTCCTGACTTTC. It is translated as CASSTTGANVLTF.

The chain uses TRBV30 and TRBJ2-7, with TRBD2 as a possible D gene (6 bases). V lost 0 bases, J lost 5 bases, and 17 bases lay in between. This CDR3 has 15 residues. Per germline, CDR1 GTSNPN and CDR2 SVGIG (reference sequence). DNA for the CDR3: TGTGCCTGGAGTGTAAGGAGGGGCATGGGGGACGAGCAGTACTTC. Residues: CAWSVRRGMGDEQYF.

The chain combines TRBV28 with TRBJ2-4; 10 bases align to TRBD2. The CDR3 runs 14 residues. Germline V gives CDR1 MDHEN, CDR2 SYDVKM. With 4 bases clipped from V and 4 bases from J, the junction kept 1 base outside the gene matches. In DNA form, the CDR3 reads TGTGCCAGCAGTTCGACTAGCGGGAAAAACATTCAGTACTTC. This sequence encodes CASSSTSGKNIQYF.

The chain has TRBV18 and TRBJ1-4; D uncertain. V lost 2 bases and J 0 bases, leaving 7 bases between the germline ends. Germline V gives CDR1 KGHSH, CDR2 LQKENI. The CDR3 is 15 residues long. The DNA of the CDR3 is TGTGCCAGCTCACCAAACCCTTCAACTAATGAAAAACTGTTTTTT. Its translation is CASSPNPSTNEKLFF.

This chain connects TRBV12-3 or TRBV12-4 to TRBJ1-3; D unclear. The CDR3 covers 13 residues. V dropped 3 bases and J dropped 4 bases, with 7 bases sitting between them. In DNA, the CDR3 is TGTGCCAGCAGTTTGGCCGGAGGAAACACCATATATTTT. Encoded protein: CASSLAGGNTIYF.

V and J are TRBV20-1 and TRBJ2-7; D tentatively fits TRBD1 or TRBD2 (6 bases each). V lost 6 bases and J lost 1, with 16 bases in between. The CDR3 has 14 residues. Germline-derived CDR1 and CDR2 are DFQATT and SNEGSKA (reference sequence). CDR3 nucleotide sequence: TGCAGTGCCAGTCGTCGGGGGCAGTCCTACGAGCAGTACTTC. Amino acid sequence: CSASRRGQSYEQYF.

The CDR3 region has the DNA TGTGCCAGCAGCCGAACTAGCGGGACACGCACAGATACGCAGTATTTT. Protein: CASSRTSGTRTDTQYF. The chain is built from TRBV11-2 and TRBJ2-3; 10 nucleotides align to TRBD2. This CDR3 comprises 16 residues. With 5 bases clipped from V and 1 base from J, the junction kept 6 bases outside the gene matches. Germline-derived CDR1 and CDR2 are SGHAT and FQNNGV.

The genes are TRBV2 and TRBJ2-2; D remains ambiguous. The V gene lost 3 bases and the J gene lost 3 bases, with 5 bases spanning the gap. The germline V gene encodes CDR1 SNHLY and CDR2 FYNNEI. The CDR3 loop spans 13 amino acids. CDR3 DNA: TGTGCCAGCAGTGACCAGTACACCGGGGAGCTGTTTTTT. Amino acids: CASSDQYTGELFF.

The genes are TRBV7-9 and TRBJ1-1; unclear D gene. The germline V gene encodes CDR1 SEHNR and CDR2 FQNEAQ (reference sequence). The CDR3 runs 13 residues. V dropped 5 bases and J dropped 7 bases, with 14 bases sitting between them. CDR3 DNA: TGTGCCAGCAGCCAGAGAAGTTCAGGTGAAGCTTTCTTT. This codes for CASSQRSSGEAFF.

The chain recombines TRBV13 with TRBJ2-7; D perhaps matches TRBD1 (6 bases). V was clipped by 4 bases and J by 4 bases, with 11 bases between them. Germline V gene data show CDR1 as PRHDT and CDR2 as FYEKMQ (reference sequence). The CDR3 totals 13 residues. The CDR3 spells CASSSTQGYEQYF. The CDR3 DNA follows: TGTGCCAGCAGCTCTACCCAGGGGTACGAGCAGTACTTC.

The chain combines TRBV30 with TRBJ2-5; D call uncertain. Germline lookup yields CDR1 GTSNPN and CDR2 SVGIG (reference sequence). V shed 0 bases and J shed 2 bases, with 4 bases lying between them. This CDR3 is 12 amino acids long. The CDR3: CAWSVQQETQYF. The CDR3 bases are TGTGCCTGGAGTGTACAGCAAGAGACCCAGTACTTC.

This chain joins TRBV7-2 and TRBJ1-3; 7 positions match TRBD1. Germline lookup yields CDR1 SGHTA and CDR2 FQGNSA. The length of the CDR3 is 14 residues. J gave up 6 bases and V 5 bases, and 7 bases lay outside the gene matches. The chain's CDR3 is CASSKPGTVNTIYF. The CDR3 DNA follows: TGTGCCAGCAGCAAACCCGGGACAGTAAACACCATATATTTT.

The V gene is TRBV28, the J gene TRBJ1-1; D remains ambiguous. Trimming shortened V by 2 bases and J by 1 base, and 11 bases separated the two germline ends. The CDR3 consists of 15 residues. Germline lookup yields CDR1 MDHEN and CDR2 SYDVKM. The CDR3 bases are TGTGCCAGCAGTTTAGGACTCTTCGGGAACACTGAAGCTTTCTTT. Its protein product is CASSLGLFGNTEAFF.

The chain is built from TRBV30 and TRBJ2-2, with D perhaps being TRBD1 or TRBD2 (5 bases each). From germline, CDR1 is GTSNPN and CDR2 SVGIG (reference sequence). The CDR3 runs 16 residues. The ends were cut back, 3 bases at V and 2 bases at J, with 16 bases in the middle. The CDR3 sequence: CAWRYRGPGNTGELFF. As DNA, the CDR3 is TGTGCCTGGAGATATCGGGGACCGGGAAACACCGGGGAGCTGTTTTTT. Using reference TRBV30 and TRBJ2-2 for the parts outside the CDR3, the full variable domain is SQTIHQWPATLVQPVGSPLSLECTVEGTSNPNLYWYRQAAGRGLQLLFYSVGIGQISSEVPQNLSASRPQDRQFILSSKKLLLSDSGFYLCAWRYRGPGNTGELFFGEGSRLTVL.

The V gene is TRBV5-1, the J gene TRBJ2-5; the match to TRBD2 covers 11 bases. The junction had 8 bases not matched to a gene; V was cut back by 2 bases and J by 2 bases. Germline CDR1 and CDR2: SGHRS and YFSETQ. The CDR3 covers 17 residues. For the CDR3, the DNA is TGCGCCAGCAGCTTAGGTTTAGCGGGGGGGCCGCAAGAGACCCAGTACTTC. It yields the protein CASSLGLAGGPQETQYF. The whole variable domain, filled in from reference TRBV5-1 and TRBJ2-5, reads KAGVTQTPRYLIKTRGQQVTLSCSPISGHRSVSWYQQTPGQGLQFLFEYFSETQRNKGNFPGRFSGRQFSNSRSEMNVSTLELGDSALYLCASSLGLAGGPQETQYFGPGTRLLVL.

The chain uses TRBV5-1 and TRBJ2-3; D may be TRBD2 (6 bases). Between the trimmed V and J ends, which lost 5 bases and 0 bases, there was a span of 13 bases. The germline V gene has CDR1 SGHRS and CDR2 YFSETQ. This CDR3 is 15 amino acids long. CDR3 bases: TGCGCCAGCAGGTTGTGGGGGGAAAGCACAGATACGCAGTATTTT. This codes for CASRLWGESTDTQYF.

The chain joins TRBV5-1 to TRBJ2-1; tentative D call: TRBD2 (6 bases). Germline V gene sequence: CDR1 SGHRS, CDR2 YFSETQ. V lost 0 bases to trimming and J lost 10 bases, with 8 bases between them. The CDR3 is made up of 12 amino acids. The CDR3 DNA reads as TGCGCCAGCAGCTTGGCCGCGGGGGAGCAGTTCTTC. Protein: CASSLAAGEQFF.

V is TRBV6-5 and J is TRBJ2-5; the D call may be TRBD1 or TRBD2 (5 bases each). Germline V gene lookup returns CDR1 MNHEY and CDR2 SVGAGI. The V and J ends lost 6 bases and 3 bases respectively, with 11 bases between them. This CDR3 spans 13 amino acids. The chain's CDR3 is CASRKRGEETQYF. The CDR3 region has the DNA TGTGCCAGCAGGAAACGAGGGGAAGAGACCCAGTACTTC.